This T cell receptor beta chain appears in the sequencing data of a study of blood T cell repertoires in COVID-19. The data were produced by immunoSEQ multiplex PCR, yet TCRdb's version contains in-frame clones alone and is incomplete. The sample has hundreds of thousands of clones, around 85% seen once. The CDR3 runs to 17 residues. Germline V CDR1 and CDR2: KGHSH, LQKENI. V was clipped by 3 bases and J by 3 bases, with 20 bases between them. The chain employs TRBV18 and TRBJ1-1; possible D gene TRBD1, 5 bases. The TCR originated in a man between 40 and 49 years old who had recovered from COVID-19. The specimen sequenced was PBMCs or T cells enriched from blood (not recorded which). CDR3 in DNA: TGTGCCAGCTCACCCATGATCATTTCTGCGGGGGACACTGAAGCTTTCTTT. Its protein product is CASSPMIISAGDTEAFF.